This TCR beta chain is drawn from a study of PD-1 blockade in mismatch repair-deficient tumors. This clone was observed a few times. All patients were mismatch repair deficient, assessed by either PCR or immunohistochemistry. This table comes from immunoSEQ multiplex PCR, and its TCRdb copy is limited to in-frame clones, with some not included. The profile shows 35,000 to 40,000 clones, roughly 80% of them singletons. Germline CDR1 and CDR2: WSHSY and SAAADI. This CDR3 is built from 18 residues. V trimming: 6 bases; J trimming: 0 bases; junction bases outside the gene matches: 10. The clonotype was recovered from an adult with mismatch repair-deficient cancer. Sequenced material: peripheral blood, taken 4 weeks after starting pembrolizumab. The chain links TRBV10-2 to TRBJ2-1, with TRBD2 matching 11 bases. The chain's CDR3 is CASRPGTSGLSSYNEQFF. The CDR3 bases are TGCGCCAGCAGACCCGGGACTAGCGGCTTGAGCTCCTACAATGAGCAGTTCTTC.